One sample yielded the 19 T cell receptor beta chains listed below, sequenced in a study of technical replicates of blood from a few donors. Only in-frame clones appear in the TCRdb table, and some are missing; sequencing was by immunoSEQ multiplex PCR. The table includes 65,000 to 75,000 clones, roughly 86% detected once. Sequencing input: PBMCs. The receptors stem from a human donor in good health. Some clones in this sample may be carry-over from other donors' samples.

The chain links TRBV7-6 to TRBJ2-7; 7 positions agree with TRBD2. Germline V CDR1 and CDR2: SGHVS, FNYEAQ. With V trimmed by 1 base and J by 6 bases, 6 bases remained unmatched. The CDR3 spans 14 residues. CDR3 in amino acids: CASSLGGGPSEQYF. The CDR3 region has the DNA TGTGCCAGCAGCTTAGGGGGGGGACCCAGCGAGCAGTACTTC. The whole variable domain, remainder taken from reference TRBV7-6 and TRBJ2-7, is GAGVSQSPRYKVTKRGQDVALRCDPISGHVSLYWYRQALGQGPEFLTYFNYEAQQDKSGLPNDRFSAERPEGSISTLTIQRTEQRDSAMYRCASSLGGGPSEQYFGPGTRLTVT.

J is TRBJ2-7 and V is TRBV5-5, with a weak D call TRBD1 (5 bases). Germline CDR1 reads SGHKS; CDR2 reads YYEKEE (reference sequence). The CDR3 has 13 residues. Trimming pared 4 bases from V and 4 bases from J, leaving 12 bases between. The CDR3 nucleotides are TGTGCCAGCAGCCCTCGACAGCTTTACGAGCAGTACTTC. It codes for CASSPRQLYEQYF. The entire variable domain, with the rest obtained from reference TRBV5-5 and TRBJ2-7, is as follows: DAGVTQSPTHLIKTRGQQVTLRCSPISGHKSVSWYQQVLGQGPQFIFQYYEKEERGRGNFPDRFSARQFPNYSSELNVNALLLGDSALYLCASSPRQLYEQYFGPGTRLTVT.

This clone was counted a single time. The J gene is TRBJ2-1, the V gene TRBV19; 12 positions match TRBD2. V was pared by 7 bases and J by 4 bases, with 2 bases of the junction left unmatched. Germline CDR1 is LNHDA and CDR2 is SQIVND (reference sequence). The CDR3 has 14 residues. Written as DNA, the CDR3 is TGTGCCAGTAAGGGACTAGCGGGTTACAATGAGCAGTTCTTC. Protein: CASKGLAGYNEQFF.

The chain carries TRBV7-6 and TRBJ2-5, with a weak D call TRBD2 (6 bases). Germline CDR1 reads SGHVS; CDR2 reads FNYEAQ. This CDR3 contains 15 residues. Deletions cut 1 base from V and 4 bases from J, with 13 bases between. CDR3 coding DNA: TGTGCCAGCAGCTTAGATCCGGGGCGGGGAGAGACCCAGTACTTC. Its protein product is CASSLDPGRGETQYF.

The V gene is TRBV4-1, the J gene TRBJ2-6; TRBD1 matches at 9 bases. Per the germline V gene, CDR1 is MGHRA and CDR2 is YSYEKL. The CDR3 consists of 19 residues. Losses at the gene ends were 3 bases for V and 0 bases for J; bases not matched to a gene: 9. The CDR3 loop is CASSQPRGQGISGANVLTF. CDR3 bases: TGCGCCAGCAGCCAGCCACGTGGACAGGGGATCTCTGGGGCCAACGTCCTGACTTTC.

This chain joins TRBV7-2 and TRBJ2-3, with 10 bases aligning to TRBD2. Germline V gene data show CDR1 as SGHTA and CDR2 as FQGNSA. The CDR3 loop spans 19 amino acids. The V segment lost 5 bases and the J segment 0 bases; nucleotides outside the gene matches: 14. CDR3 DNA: TGTGCCAGCAGCAAAACCCCGGGACTAGCGTTCCCTAGCACAGATACGCAGTATTTT. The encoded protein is CASSKTPGLAFPSTDTQYF.

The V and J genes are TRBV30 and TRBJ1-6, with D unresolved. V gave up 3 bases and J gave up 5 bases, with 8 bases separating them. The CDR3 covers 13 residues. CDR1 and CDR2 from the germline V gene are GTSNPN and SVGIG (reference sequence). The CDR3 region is CAWSQADNSPLHF. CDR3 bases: TGTGCCTGGAGCCAGGCCGATAATTCACCCCTCCACTTT.

The CDR3 bases are TGTGCCAGCAGCTCTTTCCTATCCTACGAGCAGTACTTC. This sequence encodes CASSSFLSYEQYF. This chain connects TRBV7-2 to TRBJ2-7; D call uncertain. This CDR3 comprises 13 residues. Trimming pared 4 bases from V and 1 base from J, leaving 8 bases between. Germline-derived CDR1 and CDR2 are SGHTA and FQGNSA.

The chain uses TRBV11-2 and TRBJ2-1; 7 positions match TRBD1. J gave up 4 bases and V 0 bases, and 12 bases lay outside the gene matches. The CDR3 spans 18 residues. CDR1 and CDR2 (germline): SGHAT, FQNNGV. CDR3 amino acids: CASSLEGKDRIRYNEQFF. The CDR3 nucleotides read TGTGCCAGCAGCTTAGAGGGAAAGGACAGGATCCGGTACAATGAGCAGTTCTTC.

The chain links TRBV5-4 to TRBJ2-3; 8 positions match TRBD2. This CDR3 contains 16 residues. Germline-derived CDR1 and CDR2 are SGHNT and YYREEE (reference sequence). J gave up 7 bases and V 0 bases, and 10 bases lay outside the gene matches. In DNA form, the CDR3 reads TGTGCCAGCAGCTTGGGATCCGGGGGGGAGTTGAATACGCAGTATTTT. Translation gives CASSLGSGGELNTQYF. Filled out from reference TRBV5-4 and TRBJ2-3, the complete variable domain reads ETGVTQSPTHLIKTRGQQVTLRCSSQSGHNTVSWYQQALGQGPQFIFQYYREEENGRGNFPPRFSGLQFPNYSSELNVNALELDDSALYLCASSLGSGGELNTQYFGPGTRLTVL.

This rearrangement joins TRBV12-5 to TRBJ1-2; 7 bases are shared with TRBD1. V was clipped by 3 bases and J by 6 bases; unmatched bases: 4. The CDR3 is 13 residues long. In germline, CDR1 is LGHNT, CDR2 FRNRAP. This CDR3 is CASGFDRVDGYTF. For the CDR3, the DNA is TGTGCTAGTGGTTTTGACAGGGTTGATGGCTACACCTTC.

The DNA for the CDR3 is TGTGCCACCAGCAGAGATCGGGGATACTATGGCTACACCTTC. Translated, it gives CATSRDRGYYGYTF. The chain couples TRBV15 to TRBJ1-2, with D uncertain. The germline V gene has CDR1 LNHNV and CDR2 YYDKDF (reference sequence). The CDR3 loop spans 14 amino acids. V was clipped by 0 bases and J by 3 bases, with 8 bases between them.

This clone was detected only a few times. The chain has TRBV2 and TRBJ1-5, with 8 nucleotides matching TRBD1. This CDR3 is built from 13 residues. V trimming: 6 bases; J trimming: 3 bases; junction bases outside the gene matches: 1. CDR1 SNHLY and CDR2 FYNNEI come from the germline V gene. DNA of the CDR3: TGTGCCAGCAGGGACAGGGTCAATCAGCCCCAGCATTTT. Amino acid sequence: CASRDRVNQPQHF.

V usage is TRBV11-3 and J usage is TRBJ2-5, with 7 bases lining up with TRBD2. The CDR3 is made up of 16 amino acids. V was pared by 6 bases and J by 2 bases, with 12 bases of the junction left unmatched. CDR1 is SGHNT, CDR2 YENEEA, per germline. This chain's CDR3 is CASRPPLAAPQETQYF. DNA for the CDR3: TGTGCCAGCAGACCCCCCCTAGCGGCGCCACAAGAGACCCAGTACTTC.

The CDR3 DNA reads TGTGCCAGCAGTTCGACAGGGATATATGGCTACACCTTC. As protein: CASSSTGIYGYTF. The V gene is TRBV6-5, the J gene TRBJ1-2; 7 bases fit TRBD1. This CDR3 contains 13 residues. The germline CDR1 and CDR2 sequences are MNHEY and SVGAGI. J lost 5 bases, V lost 4 bases, and 4 bases had no gene match.

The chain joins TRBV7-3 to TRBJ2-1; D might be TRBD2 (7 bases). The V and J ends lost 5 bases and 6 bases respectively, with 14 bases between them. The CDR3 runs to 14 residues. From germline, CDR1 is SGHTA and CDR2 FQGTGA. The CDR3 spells CASSAGARSNEQFF. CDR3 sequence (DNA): TGTGCCAGCAGCGCGGGGGCTAGAAGCAATGAGCAGTTCTTC.

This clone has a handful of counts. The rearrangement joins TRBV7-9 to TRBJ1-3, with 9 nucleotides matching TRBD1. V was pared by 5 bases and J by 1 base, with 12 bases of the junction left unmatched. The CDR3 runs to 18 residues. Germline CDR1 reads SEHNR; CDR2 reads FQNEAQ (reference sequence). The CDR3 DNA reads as TGTGCCAGCAGCCTCTCCTCGGACAGGGGATTATCTGGAAACACCATATATTTT. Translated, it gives CASSLSSDRGLSGNTIYF.

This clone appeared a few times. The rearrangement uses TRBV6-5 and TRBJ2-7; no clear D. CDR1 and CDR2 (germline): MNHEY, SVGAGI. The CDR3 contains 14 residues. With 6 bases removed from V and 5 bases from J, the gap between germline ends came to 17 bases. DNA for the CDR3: TGTGCCAGCAGGCTTATCGTGGGCCATAACGAGCAGTACTTC. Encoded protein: CASRLIVGHNEQYF.

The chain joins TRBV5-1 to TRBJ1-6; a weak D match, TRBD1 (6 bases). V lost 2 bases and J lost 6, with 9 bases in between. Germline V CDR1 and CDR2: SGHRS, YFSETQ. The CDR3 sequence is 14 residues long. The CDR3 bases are TGCGCCAGCAGCTTTCAGGGGAGTAATTCACCCCTCCACTTT. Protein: CASSFQGSNSPLHF.